This TCR beta chain was documented in a study of T cell responses to AZD1222 COVID-19 vaccine (dated by TCRdb to about 2021). Background for the entire study: AZD1222 recipients with second doses at about 4 weeks or about 12 weeks were pooled, because spike-specific TCR depth and breadth did not differ between schedules. TCR sequencing was performed for fewer than 250 trial participants, of whom some 200 were given two doses of AZD1222 and approximately 25 were given two doses of MenACWY control vaccine. Enrollment into the trials was organized by age into subgroups of 18-55, 56-69 and 70-plus years, and those subgroups contained 148, 28 and 57 TCR-sequenced participants, respectively. Points the paper makes about the study in general: Because no day 14 peak-response samples were available, repertoires were characterized only after the peak T cell response. The vaccine-associated CD4 TCRs covered the entire spike protein, and the dominant responses fell in regions 160-218 and 743-854. A significant rise in spike-specific TCR breadth and depth was observed after two AZD1222 doses relative to day 0 and relative to MenACWY recipients. The 56-69-year group was small, and its depth increase did not reach significance, likely because of low power. Nearly half of unique spike-specific TCRs reportedly recognized epitopes outside regions mutated in the B.1.351 and B.1.1.7 variants. Participants were mostly white British and included more females than males, and it was suggested by the authors that clonal diversity may have been underestimated. Conclusions about previously exposed vaccinees are limited, since just a handful of AZD1222 recipients were seropositive for SARS-CoV-2 at baseline.

As regards this clone: Its recognized antigen is unknown. No much larger clonotype is one base removed from it; base qualities were not supplied.

Taken with the paper, the label for time point translates to: baseline before first vaccination. Vaccinee samples came from UK trials COV001 and COV002, including a single-blind randomized controlled phase 2/3 trial of AZD1222 (ChAdOx1 nCoV-19) in healthy adults. For TCRbeta chain sequencing, PBMC samples were collected from trial participants at day 0 and at day 28 after the second dose. The V and J ends are trimmed by 2 bases and 7 bases, leaving 6 bases between them. The CDR3 sequence holds 12 residues, the cysteine and phenylalanine included. The sequence is cut down to CDR3 DNA, 36 bases in frame from base 1. The CDR3 regions of human TCRbeta chains were analyzed by immunosequencing. Turning to the authors' computational methods: TCRs in the repertoires were compared against a reference library of SARS-CoV-2-specific TCRs that had been generated with the MIRA antigen-specificity platform. Breadth meant the fraction of unique TCRs that were SARS-CoV-2-associated, whereas depth meant the fraction of total T cells that were SARS-CoV-2-associated. Using the MIRA data, each spike-specific TCR was assigned both to the spike region to which the TCR was reactive and to a CD4 or CD8 class. Log10-transformed breadth and depth values were compared by one-way ANOVA with Sidak's multiple comparisons tests. TCRdb retrieved this table from immuneACCESS and kept in-frame rearrangements only. Not all clones are present; in checked studies, unresolved V genes account for under half, and no reason is known for the remainder. The V and J calls and clone size come from that table; D and trimming were worked out from the DNA. Present in this sample are around 150,000 clones, around 94% of which were seen just once. The ten largest clones add up to approximately 0.6% of the sample.

The sample consisted of peripheral blood, taken on day 0 of AZD1222 vaccination. The chain joins TRBV12-3 or TRBV12-4 to TRBJ2-1, with an unclear D gene assignment. This TCR was sampled from an adult in good health. CDR3 reads: CASSLSLNEQFF. DNA sequence: TGTGCCAGCAGTTTATCTCTGAATGAGCAGTTCTTC.